This T cell receptor (beta chain) was retrieved from a study of blood T cell repertoires in COVID-19. Background on the study: Sites across the United States, Italy and Spain contributed samples from acute and convalescent COVID-19.

Only in-frame clones appear in the TCRdb table, and some are missing; sequencing was by immunoSEQ multiplex PCR. The sample yields fewer than 200,000 clones, 79% seen once. The Seattle site enrolled patients during active infection and followed them longitudinally. The germline V gene has CDR1 SGHNT and CDR2 YYREEE (reference sequence). Trimming shortened V by 4 bases and J by 5 bases, and 15 bases separated the two germline ends. CDR3 length equals 14 residues. Input material: peripheral blood. This sequence originates from an older woman with COVID-19, enrolled during active disease. V and J are TRBV5-4 and TRBJ2-5; D gene ambiguous. In nucleotides, the CDR3 is TGTGCCAGCAGCCCCGGGTCCAGTCGTGAGACCCAGTACTTC. Translation: CASSPGSSRETQYF.